A single count supports the clone carrying this T cell receptor (beta chain). The antigen is undetermined. The sample is drawn from a study of T cell responses to AZD1222 COVID-19 vaccine. Study-wide points: Along spike, vaccine-associated CD4 TCRs were found throughout, with dominance at 160-218 and 743-854.

The table came from immunoSEQ multiplex PCR; TCRdb's copy has only in-frame clones and leaves some out. The data show approximately 190,000 clones, approximately 92% seen once. This CDR3 has 16 residues. The V gene's germline CDR1 is MNHEY and CDR2 SMNVEV (reference sequence). With 2 bases clipped from V and 6 bases from J, the junction kept 8 bases outside the gene matches. V usage is TRBV27 and J usage is TRBJ2-1; TRBD1 matches 9 bases. The material sequenced was peripheral blood, taken on day 0 of AZD1222 vaccination. This receptor was obtained from an adult in good health. The CDR3 DNA reads as TGTGCCAGCAGTTTAATAGGGACAGGGACAGTCAATGAGCAGTTCTTC. Translated: CASSLIGTGTVNEQFF.